The 27 T cell receptor beta chains below all came from one sample that was sequenced in a study of tissue T cells after allogeneic stem cell transplantation. Libraries were prepared by immunoSEQ multiplex PCR; TCRdb keeps only in-frame clonotypes and omits some of them. The data show tens of thousands of clones, about 73% seen once. Specimen: sorted cells pooled from one or two spleens. These receptors were taken from a pool of C57BL/6 mice in good health.

Regarding this clone: Gene names and germline refer to mouse. The sequence runs out 1 residue before the end of the CDR3; the remainder is reconstructed from the germline J gene. The chain recombines TRBV13-1 with TRBJ1-2; D not certain. Trimming removed 1 base from V and 1 base from J, with 5 bases in between. CDR3 size: 13 residues. Germline loops: CDR1 NSHNY, CDR2 SYGAGN. CDR3 bases read: TGTGCCAGCAGTGATTGGGAAAACTCCGACTACACC. Amino acid sequence: CASSDWENSDYT. In full, the CDR3 reads CASSDWENSDYTF.

As for this clone: Mouse names are used for the genes. CDR3 DNA, as far as it was read: TGTGCCAGCAGCCTAAAGGGACAGGGGCCAGAAGTCTTC. This encodes CASSLKGQGPEVF. The entire CDR3 sequence reads CASSLKGQGPEVFF. The chain is built from TRBV5 and TRBJ1-1, with TRBD1 matching over 10 bases. The read falls 1 residue short of the CDR3 end, and the missing part is taken from the germline J gene. Per germline, CDR1 LGHNA and CDR2 YNLKQL (reference sequence). J gave up 6 bases and V 4 bases, and 5 bases lay outside the gene matches. CDR3 length equals 14 residues.

About this clone: Mouse gene names and germline throughout. From the germline J gene comes the end of the CDR3, since the read stops 1 residue before it. The gene calls are TRBV5 and TRBJ2-3; 12 positions match TRBD2. The CDR3 spans 16 residues. From germline, CDR1 is LGHNA and CDR2 YNLKQL (reference sequence). The junction had 3 bases not matched to a gene; V was cut back by 4 bases and J by 1 base. Partial CDR3 DNA: TGTGCCAGCAGCCCGACTGGGGGGGCGCGTGCAGAAACGCTGTAT. This translates into CASSPTGGARAETLY. The complete CDR3 protein is CASSPTGGARAETLYF.

With respect to this clone: Here the gene names and germline are mouse. The read finishes 1 residue shy of the CDR3 end, and the germline J gene is used to complete it. The chain links TRBV5 to TRBJ2-7; D uncertain. Germline V gene lookup returns CDR1 LGHNA and CDR2 YNLKQL (reference sequence). V was shortened by 1 base and J by 4 bases, with 5 bases between the two germline ends. This CDR3 region has 12 residues. The DNA read from the CDR3 is TGTGCCAGCAGCCAAGGGGAGTATGAACAGTAC. This codes for CASSQGEYEQY. The full CDR3 reads CASSQGEYEQYF.

In this sample, this clone turned up once. Genes and germline are mouse. The read finishes 1 residue shy of the CDR3 end, and the germline J gene is used to complete it. The gene calls are TRBV5 and TRBJ1-1, with TRBD1 matching over 7 bases. Germline loops: CDR1 LGHNA, CDR2 YNLKQL (reference sequence). The junction had 4 bases not matched to a gene; V was cut back by 1 base and J by 5 bases. This CDR3 is built from 14 residues. CDR3 protein: CASSQAQGGTEVFF. Partial CDR3 DNA: TGTGCCAGCAGCCAAGCCCAGGGGGGGACAGAAGTCTTC.

Note on this clone: The gene symbols are mouse symbols. The read falls 1 residue short of the CDR3 end, and the missing part is taken from the germline J gene. The V gene is TRBV31, the J gene TRBJ2-5; 9 bases map to TRBD1. The germline CDR1 and CDR2 sequences are GKSSPN and SITVG. Trimming cost V 3 bases and J 5 bases; bases outside gene matches: 6. The CDR3 consists of 14 residues. The CDR3 DNA, read in part, is TGTGCCTGGAGACTTACAGGGGGCGGAGACACCCAGTAC. Protein product: CAWRLTGGGDTQY. The CDR3, in full, reads CAWRLTGGGDTQYF.

This clone was counted a single time. Mouse names are used for the genes. Coverage ceases 1 residue before the CDR3 finishes, and the germline J gene fills in the end. V is TRBV19 and J is TRBJ2-1; tentatively, D is TRBD1 or TRBD2 (5 bases each). Trimming removed 4 bases at V and 4 bases at J, with 9 bases between. The CDR3 consists of 13 residues. The germline V gene encodes CDR1 FNHDT and CDR2 SITEND (reference sequence). The CDR3 sequence is CASSAGTYAEQFF. The sequenced CDR3 bases are TGTGCCAGCAGTGCCGGGACGTATGCTGAGCAGTTC.

Regarding this clone: Gene names are the mouse ones. The read terminates 1 residue before the CDR3 end, so the remaining end is supplied by the germline J gene. The chain has TRBV19 and TRBJ1-6; D is undetermined. TRBJ1-6 is reported as an ORF; its role is uncertain. Germline V gene lookup returns CDR1 FNHDT and CDR2 SITEND (reference sequence). The CDR3 contains 14 residues. Trimming left V 2 bases short and J 4 bases short, with 7 bases between. The CDR3 protein is CASSMRDYNSPLYF. The sequenced part of the CDR3 DNA is TGTGCCAGCAGTATGCGGGATTATAATTCGCCCCTCTAC.

A few counts support this clone. Gene names and germline match the mouse. The sequenced fragment ends 1 residue before the CDR3 boundary, so the rest is inferred from the germline J gene. This rearrangement joins TRBV15 to TRBJ1-4; D not certain. Germline values: CDR1 SGHND, CDR2 FRSKSL. V lost 0 bases to trimming and J lost 1 base, with 3 bases between them. The CDR3 is 14 amino acids. CDR3 DNA, as far as it was read: TGTGCCAGCAGTTTAGCGGGTTCCAACGAAAGATTATTT. It is translated as CASSLAGSNERLF. The whole CDR3 is CASSLAGSNERLFF.

With respect to this clone: The listed genes are named as in mouse. The CDR3: CASTRDWGYAEQFF. CDR3 bases read: TGTGCCAGCACCCGGGACTGGGGGTATGCTGAGCAGTTC. The chain recombines TRBV19 with TRBJ2-1; 11 positions match TRBD2. The observed sequence ends 1 residue before the CDR3 terminus, with the missing tail filled in from the germline J gene. The CDR3 consists of 14 residues. After removal of 6 bases from V and 4 bases from J, the junction contained 3 bases not matched to a gene. Germline V gene data show CDR1 as FNHDT and CDR2 as SITEND (reference sequence). Based on the CDR3 plus reference TRBV19 and TRBJ2-1, the full variable domain is GGIITQTPKFLIGQEGQKLTLKCQQNFNHDTMYWYRQDSGKGLRLIYYSITENDLQKGDLSEGYDASREKKSSFSLTVTSAQKNEMAVFLCASTRDWGYAEQFFGPGTRLTVL.

This clone appeared a few times. Genes here carry mouse names. From the germline J gene comes the end of the CDR3, since the read stops 1 residue before it. The chain combines TRBV29 with TRBJ2-7; 14 bases align to TRBD2. Germline V lookup: CDR1 MSHET, CDR2 SYDVDS. The CDR3 loop spans 15 amino acids. V shed 7 bases, J shed 4 bases, and the junction held 6 bases outside the gene matches. The covered CDR3 bases are TGTGCTAGCAACGCCGGGACTGGGGGGGCGTATGAACAGTAC. This translates into CASNAGTGGAYEQY. The whole CDR3 protein reads CASNAGTGGAYEQYF. Combining the CDR3 with reference TRBV29 and TRBJ2-7 gives the whole variable domain DMKVTQMPRYLIKRMGENVLLECGQDMSHETMYWYRQDPGLGLQLIYISYDVDSNSEGDIPKGYRVSRKKREHFSLILDSAKTNQTSVYFCASNAGTGGAYEQYFGPGTRLTVL.

There are a few counts of this clone. Any gene name here is a mouse gene name. The read halts 1 residue ahead of the CDR3 end, with the missing end drawn from the germline J gene. The chain uses TRBV16 and TRBJ1-2; D not resolved. Looked up from germline, CDR1 is SGHSA and CDR2 is FRNQAP. V was trimmed by 4 bases and J by 0 bases, leaving 6 bases between them. The CDR3 totals 13 residues. The sequenced CDR3 bases are TGTGCAAGCAGCTCCCAAACAAACTCCGACTACACC. Translated: CASSSQTNSDYT. The CDR3, in full, reads CASSSQTNSDYTF.

This clone has more than one count but fewer than ten. Genes here carry mouse names. The sequenced CDR3 bases are TGTGCCAGCAGTATAGAGAGCGAAAGATTATTT. It codes for CASSIESERLF. Given in full, the CDR3 is CASSIESERLFF. The chain couples TRBV19 to TRBJ1-4, with D hard to call. The read terminates 1 residue ahead of where the CDR3 ends, so the germline J gene completes it. Trimming cost V 0 bases and J 7 bases, with 4 bases left between them. From germline, CDR1 is FNHDT and CDR2 SITEND (reference sequence). The CDR3 contains 12 residues.

This clone was recorded only once. Mouse gene names and germline throughout. The read terminates 1 residue ahead of where the CDR3 ends, so the germline J gene completes it. The rearrangement joins TRBV13-1 to TRBJ2-1; TRBD2 matches at 10 bases. Germline lookup yields CDR1 NSHNY and CDR2 SYGAGN. This CDR3 region has 15 residues. V was clipped by 2 bases and J by 6 bases; unmatched bases: 5. CDR3 in amino acids: CASSDPGGALAEQFF. The CDR3 DNA, read in part, is TGTGCCAGCAGTGACCCTGGGGGGGCGCTTGCTGAGCAGTTC.

As for this clone: The gene names given are mouse names. The read terminates 1 residue ahead of where the CDR3 ends, so the germline J gene completes it. The V call is TRBV19, the J call TRBJ1-3, with 8 bases identical to TRBD1. Losses at the gene ends were 1 base for V and 4 bases for J; bases not matched to a gene: 4. CDR3 length: 15 residues. Per the germline V gene, CDR1 is FNHDT and CDR2 is SITEND (reference sequence). The CDR3 is CASSIQGALGNTLYF. CDR3 DNA (partial): TGTGCCAGCAGTATACAGGGGGCGCTCGGAAATACGCTCTAT.

On this clone: Gene labels here are mouse ones. The sequence runs out 1 residue before the end of the CDR3; the remainder is reconstructed from the germline J gene. The sample has other DNA sequences that encode this CDR3 too. The chain links TRBV16 to TRBJ2-1; D uncertain. V gave up 2 bases and J gave up 4 bases, with 6 bases separating them. This CDR3 region has 13 residues. CDR1 SGHSA and CDR2 FRNQAP come from the germline V gene. CDR3 DNA, as far as it was read: TGTGCAAGCAGCTTAAACAATTATGCTGAGCAGTTC. Its translation: CASSLNNYAEQF. The whole CDR3 is CASSLNNYAEQFF.

As concerns this clone: Mouse gene names and germline throughout. The read terminates 1 residue ahead of where the CDR3 ends, so the germline J gene completes it. The genes are TRBV2 and TRBJ2-5, with a weak D call TRBD2 (5 bases). The V gene lost 1 base and the J gene lost 2 bases, with 7 bases spanning the gap. Per the germline V gene, CDR1 is LGHNA and CDR2 is YSYQKL. CDR3 size: 14 residues. CDR3 protein: CASSQGTSQDTQYF. The covered CDR3 bases are TGTGCCAGCAGCCAAGGGACTTCCCAAGACACCCAGTAC.

As concerns this clone: Gene names and germline refer to mouse. The CDR3 end lies 1 residue beyond the end of the read and is filled in from the germline J gene. The chain is built from TRBV12-1 and TRBJ1-1; no clear D. This CDR3 is 13 amino acids long. Germline CDR1 and CDR2: SGHSN and HYEKVE. Trimming removed 0 bases from V and 1 base from J, with 5 bases in between. The CDR3 sequence: CASSLSGNTEVFF. Incomplete CDR3 DNA: TGTGCCAGCTCTCTCTCAGGGAACACAGAAGTCTTC.

As concerns this clone: The genes and germline here are from mouse. The sequence runs out 1 residue before the end of the CDR3; the remainder is reconstructed from the germline J gene. This rearrangement joins TRBV12-1 to TRBJ2-5; D remains unclear. V lost 4 bases to trimming and J lost 0 bases, with 7 bases between them. The CDR3 spans 13 residues. Per germline, CDR1 SGHSN and CDR2 HYEKVE. The sequenced part of the CDR3 DNA is TGTGCCAGCTCGGCTGGAAACCAAGACACCCAGTAC. Encoded protein: CASSAGNQDTQY. The CDR3, in full, reads CASSAGNQDTQYF.

A remark on this clone: All gene names here are mouse names. The read terminates 1 residue before the CDR3 end, so the remaining end is supplied by the germline J gene. The V gene is TRBV16, the J gene TRBJ2-7; 13 bases line up with TRBD2. V was pared by 1 base and J by 7 bases, with 4 bases of the junction left unmatched. The germline CDR1 and CDR2 sequences are SGHSA and FRNQAP. The CDR3 runs to 15 residues. CDR3 DNA (partial): TGTGCAAGCAGCTTAGGGACTGGGGGGGCGCGAGAACAGTAC. Translated: CASSLGTGGAREQY. The whole CDR3 reads CASSLGTGGAREQYF.

To note about this clone: Germline and genes here are mouse. The missing CDR3 end, 1 residue past where the read stops, is filled in from the germline J gene. V usage is TRBV13-2 and J usage is TRBJ1-1; 9 bases are shared with TRBD1. The junction had 8 bases not matched to a gene; V was cut back by 5 bases and J by 0 bases. CDR3 size: 16 residues. In germline, CDR1 is NNHNN, CDR2 SYGAGS (reference sequence). Incomplete CDR3 DNA: TGTGCCAGCGGCGCCGGGACAGGGAGAGCAAACACAGAAGTCTTC. Protein: CASGAGTGRANTEVF. The full CDR3 protein is CASGAGTGRANTEVFF.

Notes on this clone: Mouse names are used for the genes. The CDR3 end is not reached by the read, which stops 1 residue before it; the germline J gene fills it in. The chain combines TRBV29 with TRBJ2-3, with a possible D match to TRBD1 (6 bases). The CDR3 spans 13 residues. Germline V lookup: CDR1 MSHET, CDR2 SYDVDS. The ends were cut back, 2 bases at V and 3 bases at J, with 6 bases in the middle. The CDR3 DNA, read in part, is TGTGCTAGCAGTTTAAGGGGGGCAGAAACGCTGTAT. Its translation: CASSLRGAETLY. The entire CDR3 protein is CASSLRGAETLYF.

Of note for this clone: The gene symbols are mouse symbols. The read halts 1 residue ahead of the CDR3 end, with the missing end drawn from the germline J gene. This rearrangement joins TRBV20 to TRBJ1-4; D is ambiguous. Germline V gene data show CDR1 as GFQATS and CDR2 as STVNSAI. Between the trimmed V and J ends, which lost 2 bases and 5 bases, there was a span of 6 bases. CDR3 length: 12 residues. Partial CDR3 DNA: TGTGGTGCTAGGAACATGAACGAAAGATTATTT. It is translated as CGARNMNERLF. The full CDR3 protein reads CGARNMNERLFF.

As for this clone: Gene labels here are mouse ones. The sequenced fragment ends 1 residue before the CDR3 boundary, so the rest is inferred from the germline J gene. The same CDR3 can be traced to other DNA sequences in this sample. The chain uses TRBV13-3 and TRBJ1-2; D uncertain. The CDR3 is 13 amino acids. Germline V gives CDR1 NNHDY, CDR2 SYVADS. V was trimmed by 0 bases and J by 2 bases, leaving 5 bases between them. The CDR3 is CASSDGGNSDYTF. The DNA read from the CDR3 is TGTGCCAGCAGTGATGGCGGCAACTCCGACTACACC.

About this clone itself: Mouse names are used for the genes. The CDR3 end lies 1 residue beyond the end of the read and is filled in from the germline J gene. The chain links TRBV31 to TRBJ1-4; D perhaps matches TRBD1 (6 bases). The CDR3 has 13 residues. Between the trimmed V and J ends, which lost 7 bases and 0 bases, there was a span of 9 bases. Germline CDR1 reads GKSSPN; CDR2 reads SITVG. The covered CDR3 bases are TGTGCCTTCAGGGGTCTTTCCAACGAAAGATTATTT. Amino acid sequence: CAFRGLSNERLF. The entire CDR3 protein is CAFRGLSNERLFF.

This clone was picked up one time. Gene names denote mouse genes. The read comes to an end 1 residue before the CDR3 does, leaving the germline J gene to fill in the end. The rearrangement links TRBV1 to TRBJ1-3, with D tentatively TRBD1 (5 bases). Germline CDR1 is NSQYPW and CDR2 is LRSPGD (reference sequence). The CDR3 is 15 amino acids. The V and J ends lost 0 bases and 4 bases respectively, with 10 bases between them. The CDR3 loop reads CTCSADPGMGNTLYF. The CDR3 bases that were read are TGCACCTGCAGTGCAGATCCAGGGATGGGAAATACGCTCTAT.

Comment on this clone: Mouse gene names and germline throughout. The CDR3 goes on 1 residue after the read ends, and that part is filled in from the germline J gene. The chain recombines TRBV17 with TRBJ2-1; no firm D call. The CDR3 totals 15 residues. The V gene's germline CDR1 is MNHDT and CDR2 YYDKIL. V lost 0 bases and J 0 bases, leaving 6 bases between the germline ends. CDR3 protein: CASSRDPYNYAEQFF. The sequenced CDR3 bases are TGTGCTAGCAGTAGAGATCCATATAACTATGCTGAGCAGTTC. Full variable domain (outside the CDR3, taken from reference TRBV17 and TRBJ2-1): DTTVKQNPRYKLARVGKPVNLICSQTMNHDTMYWYQKKPNQAPKLLLFYYDKILNREADTFEKFQSSRPNNSFCSLYIGSAGLEYSAMYLCASSRDPYNYAEQFFGPGTRLTVL.